The 19 T cell receptor beta chains below all came from one sample that was sequenced in a study of blood T cell repertoires in COVID-19. Sequencing was performed with immunoSEQ multiplex PCR; in TCRdb, only in-frame clones are kept and a portion is missing. The sample consists of some 130,000 clones, roughly three quarters of them appearing once. Sequenced sample: peripheral blood. These receptors came from a woman in her seventies with acute or convalescent COVID-19.

CDR3 amino acids: CASSLPPSGEQYF. The CDR3 region has the DNA TGTGCCAGCAGTTTGCCCCCGAGCGGCGAGCAGTACTTC. The V gene is TRBV27, the J gene TRBJ2-7, with D perhaps TRBD2 (5 bases). Germline V lookup: CDR1 MNHEY, CDR2 SMNVEV (reference sequence). V shed 3 bases and J shed 6 bases, with 12 bases lying between them. The CDR3 sequence is 13 residues long.

V usage is TRBV6-5 and J usage is TRBJ2-2; 10 bases are a match to TRBD2. Germline V gene data show CDR1 as MNHEY and CDR2 as SVGAGI. V was clipped by 6 bases and J by 6 bases; unmatched bases: 7. This CDR3 region has 15 residues. CDR3 nucleotide sequence: TGTGCCAGCAGCCAGGGACTAGCGCTAGCCGGGGAGCTGTTTTTT. This gives the protein CASSQGLALAGELFF.

CDR3 sequence (DNA): TGTGCCAGGGGAGGGAGAGGAGGGAGCACCGGGGAGCTGTTTTTT. This encodes CARGGRGGSTGELFF. The J gene is TRBJ2-2, the V gene TRBV21-1; the D call of TRBD2 is as the table states it, not checked on the DNA. TRBV21-1 is a pseudogene. This CDR3 spans 15 amino acids.

The chain combines TRBV2 with TRBJ2-7, with TRBD2 matching 11 bases. Germline-derived CDR1 and CDR2 are SNHLY and FYNNEI. The CDR3 is made up of 16 amino acids. V lost 6 bases and J lost 0; bases outside the gene matches: 7. The CDR3 is CASREKTSGTSYEQYF. The CDR3 coding sequence is TGTGCCAGCAGGGAGAAGACTAGCGGGACCTCCTACGAGCAGTACTTC.

In this sample, this clone turned up a few times. The chain recombines TRBV4-1 with TRBJ1-5; TRBD1 is a possible D gene (6 bases). V lost 5 bases to trimming and J lost 0 bases, with 23 bases between them. Per the germline V gene, CDR1 is MGHRA and CDR2 is YSYEKL. CDR3 length equals 19 residues. The chain's CDR3 is CASSKGGKDRRYSNQPQHF. CDR3 nucleotide sequence: TGCGCCAGCAGCAAAGGAGGTAAGGACAGAAGATATAGCAATCAGCCCCAGCATTTT.

The V call is TRBV5-6, the J call TRBJ2-7; no reliable D call. Germline lookup yields CDR1 SGHDT and CDR2 YYEEEE. This CDR3 spans 14 amino acids. V dropped 2 bases and J dropped 2 bases, with 11 bases sitting between them. The CDR3 region has the DNA TGTGCCAGCAGCTTTAGGAACAGAACCTACGAGCAGTACTTC. Translation gives CASSFRNRTYEQYF. Full variable domain (missing parts from reference TRBV5-6 and TRBJ2-7): DAGVTQSPTHLIKTRGQQVTLRCSPKSGHDTVSWYQQALGQGPQFIFQYYEEEERQRGNFPDRFSGHQFPNYSSELNVNALLLGDSALYLCASSFRNRTYEQYFGPGTRLTVT.

V and J are TRBV6-2 or TRBV6-3 and TRBJ1-5, with D uncertain. Germline values: CDR1 MNHEY, CDR2 SVGEGT. V lost 5 bases and J 5 bases, leaving 13 bases between the germline ends. There are 14 residues in the CDR3. CDR3 residues: CASSTGSWDQPQHF. The CDR3 nucleotides are TGTGCCAGCAGTACGGGGAGTTGGGATCAGCCCCAGCATTTT.

This clone was found a few times. The V call is TRBV27, the J call TRBJ1-2; D is perhaps TRBD1 (5 bases). This CDR3 has 16 residues. CDR1 is MNHEY, CDR2 SMNVEV, per germline (reference sequence). Between the trimmed V and J ends, which lost 5 bases and 1 base, there was a span of 17 bases. CDR3 residues: CASSPMTRGDNYGYTF. The CDR3 DNA is TGTGCCAGCAGTCCCATGACACGGGGGGATAACTATGGCTACACCTTC.

This clone was seen a handful of times. This sequence joins TRBV2 and TRBJ2-7; 8 bases align to TRBD1. With 4 bases clipped from V and 7 bases from J, the junction kept 6 bases outside the gene matches. The germline V gene has CDR1 SNHLY and CDR2 FYNNEI. This CDR3 contains 13 residues. The CDR3 nucleotides are TGTGCCAGCAGTGGGGACAGGAGCCGGGAGCAGTACTTC. It specifies CASSGDRSREQYF.

This clone was observed once. V is TRBV6-2 or TRBV6-3 and J is TRBJ2-7; a possible D gene is TRBD1 (6 bases). The V end lost 3 bases, the J end lost 2 bases, and 11 bases lay between the germline ends. CDR3 length equals 14 residues. CDR1 is MNHEY and CDR2 is SVGEGT in the germline V gene. The CDR3 here is CASSYGRGPYEQYF. The CDR3 DNA sequence: TGTGCCAGCAGTTATGGCAGGGGCCCCTACGAGCAGTACTTC.

The chain carries TRBV11-2 and TRBJ1-2; 11 bases are shared with TRBD1. The V and J ends lost 5 bases and 4 bases, in that order; junction bases with no gene match: 9. CDR3 size: 16 residues. Germline loops: CDR1 SGHAT, CDR2 FQNNGV. DNA of the CDR3: TGTGCCAGCAGCGCCTGGGACAGGGGGAGAGGCTATGGCTACACCTTC. Its protein is CASSAWDRGRGYGYTF.

The DNA of the CDR3 is TGTGCCAGCAGCCAGGACAGGAATTCACCCCTCCACTTT. This gives the protein CASSQDRNSPLHF. The rearrangement links TRBV7-9 to TRBJ1-6, with TRBD1 matching over 7 bases. This CDR3 has 13 residues. V gave up 5 bases and J gave up 7 bases; unmatched junction bases: 2. The V gene's germline CDR1 is SEHNR and CDR2 FQNEAQ (reference sequence).

This CDR3 is CASSLSPRQGAGYTF. The CDR3 DNA reads as TGTGCCAGCAGCTTAAGCCCGAGACAGGGGGCAGGCTACACCTTC. The J gene is TRBJ1-2, the V gene TRBV7-3; 10 positions agree with TRBD1. Trimming at V came to 1 base and at J to 8 bases, leaving 7 bases not matched to a gene. Germline V gene data show CDR1 as SGHTA and CDR2 as FQGTGA. The CDR3 covers 15 residues.

Comments on this clone: The junction and the germline gene differ at one end; a read error may be behind it. The V gene is TRBV29-1, the J gene TRBJ2-1; no reliable D call. In germline, CDR1 is SQVTM, CDR2 ANQGSEA. The CDR3 is 10 amino acids. The CDR3 nucleotides read TGCAGCGCCTCCCACAATGAGCAGTTCTTC. As protein: CSASHNEQFF.

This clone has at least ten counts. This sequence joins TRBV5-6 and TRBJ2-1; a weak D match, TRBD2 (6 bases). The V gene's germline CDR1 is SGHDT and CDR2 YYEEEE. Trimming took off 1 base at V and 9 bases at J, with 11 bases between the two ends. CDR3 size: 13 residues. The CDR3 is CASSLFGGIEQFF. CDR3 nucleotides: TGTGCCAGCAGCTTGTTTGGGGGGATTGAGCAGTTCTTC.

The CDR3 nucleotides are TGTGCCAGCAGCGTTTCTCGACAGGGGGCGGATGGCTACACCTTC. This encodes CASSVSRQGADGYTF. The rearrangement uses TRBV9 and TRBJ1-2; 10 bases match TRBD1. J gave up 6 bases and V 2 bases, and 7 bases lay outside the gene matches. The germline V gene encodes CDR1 SGDLS and CDR2 YYNGEE. The CDR3 is 15 residues long.

This clone was counted a few times. The chain joins TRBV24-1 to TRBJ2-5; D remains unclear. The germline V gene encodes CDR1 KGHDR and CDR2 SFDVKD. This CDR3 contains 14 residues. V lost 1 base to trimming and J lost 5 bases, with 10 bases between them. The CDR3, as DNA: TGTGCCACCAGTGATTTCAGGTCCCCCGAGACCCAGTACTTC. This codes for CATSDFRSPETQYF.

The CDR3 nucleotides read TGTGCCAGCAGTTTTGTCAGGGGGCGAGGCTACACCTTC. Its translation: CASSFVRGRGYTF. The chain is built from TRBV12-3 or TRBV12-4 and TRBJ1-2; 8 nucleotides agree with TRBD1. CDR3 length equals 13 residues. V was clipped by 3 bases and J by 8 bases; unmatched bases: 5.

The chain couples TRBV6-5 to TRBJ1-6; weak D call: TRBD1 (5 bases). Germline CDR1 and CDR2: MNHEY and SVGAGI. The CDR3 is 13 amino acids. V gave up 5 bases and J gave up 9 bases, with 11 bases separating them. CDR3 bases: TGTGCCAGCAGTCAGCTCGGGGGTTCACCCCTCCACTTT. Translating gives CASSQLGGSPLHF.